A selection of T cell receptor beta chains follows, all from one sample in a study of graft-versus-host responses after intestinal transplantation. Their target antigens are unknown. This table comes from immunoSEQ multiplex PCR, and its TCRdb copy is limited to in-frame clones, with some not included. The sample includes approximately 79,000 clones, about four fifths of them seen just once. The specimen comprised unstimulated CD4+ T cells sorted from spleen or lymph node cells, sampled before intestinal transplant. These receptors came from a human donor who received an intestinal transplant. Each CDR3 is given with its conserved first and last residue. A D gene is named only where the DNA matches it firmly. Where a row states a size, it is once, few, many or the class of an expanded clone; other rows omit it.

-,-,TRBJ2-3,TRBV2,TGTGCCAGCAGTGACAGGGCGGACACGCAGTATTTT,CASSDRADTQYF
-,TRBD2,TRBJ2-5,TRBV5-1,TGCGCCAGCAGCCCACTAGCGGGGGGCCAACGGGGGTGGGCCCAGTACTTC,CASSPLAGGQRGWAQYF
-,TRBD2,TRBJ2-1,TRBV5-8,TGTGCCAGCAGCTATAGCGGGGCGAGCTCCTACAATGAGCAGTTCTTC,CASSYSGASSYNEQFF
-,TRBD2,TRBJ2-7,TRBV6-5,TGTGCCAGCACCCCAGCGGGGGCCTACGAGCAGTACTTC,CASTPAGAYEQYF
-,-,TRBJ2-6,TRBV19,TGTGCCAGTAGTGTCGGGTTCGGGGCCAACGTCCTGACTTTC,CASSVGFGANVLTF
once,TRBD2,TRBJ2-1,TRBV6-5,TGTGCCAGCAGCTCTCTAGCGGGGCGGTACAATGAGCAGTTCTTC,CASSSLAGRYNEQFF
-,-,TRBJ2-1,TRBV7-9,TGTGCCAGCAGGGAATTCGGGACCTACAATGAGCAGTTCTTC,CASREFGTYNEQFF
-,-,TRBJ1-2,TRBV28,TGTGCCAGCAGCCAGATGGAGTATGGCTACACCTTC,CASSQMEYGYTF
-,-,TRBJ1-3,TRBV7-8,TGTGCCAGCAGCTTAGTCACAGGTATCTCTGGAAACACCATATATTTT,CASSLVTGISGNTIYF
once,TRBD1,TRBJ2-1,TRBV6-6,TGTGCCAGCAGTTGGGACAGCTACAATGAGCAGTTCTTC,CASSWDSYNEQFF
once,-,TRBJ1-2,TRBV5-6,TGTGCCAGCAGCGGAGGGACGACTGGCACCTTC,CASSGGTTGTF
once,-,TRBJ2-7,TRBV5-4,TGTGCCAGCAGCTTGGAACGGGGGGCCGGGCGGAGAAGCTCCTACGAGCAGTACTTC,CASSLERGAGRRSSYEQYF
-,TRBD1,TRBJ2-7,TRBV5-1,TGCGCCAGCAGCTTCATGACAGGGCTTTACGAGCAGTACTTC,CASSFMTGLYEQYF
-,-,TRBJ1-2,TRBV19,TGTGCCAGTAGTATTGGCTGGGAGAGGCCTTATGGCTACACCTTC,CASSIGWERPYGYTF
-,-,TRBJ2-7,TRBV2,TGTGCCAGCAAGGTCCTAAGGGGCTACGAGCAGTACTTC,CASKVLRGYEQYF
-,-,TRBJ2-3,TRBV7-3,TGTGCCAGCAGCCGGTTCGGCACAGATACGCAGTATTTT,CASSRFGTDTQYF
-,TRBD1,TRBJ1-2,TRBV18,TGTGCCAGCTCACCAAGGACAGGGGAAGGCTACACCTTC,CASSPRTGEGYTF
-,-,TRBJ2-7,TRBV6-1,TGTGCCAGCAGCTCGGGTAGAGTGTTGTACTTC,CASSSGRVLYF
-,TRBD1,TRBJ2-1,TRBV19,TGTGCCAGTAGTATCGGGCAGGGGGCTATGTATGAGCAGTTCTTC,CASSIGQGAMYEQFF
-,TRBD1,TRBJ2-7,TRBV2,TGTGCCAGCAGGGACAGGGTAAGGTACGAGCAGTACTTC,CASRDRVRYEQYF
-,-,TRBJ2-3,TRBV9,TGTGCCAGCAGACGTTTTGGGGGACACCGATGCAGGCAGTATTTT,CASRRFGGHRCRQYF
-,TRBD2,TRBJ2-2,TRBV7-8,TGTGCCAGCAGCCCGCTCCCGGGACTAGCTTCCGGGGAGCTGTTTTTT,CASSPLPGLASGELFF
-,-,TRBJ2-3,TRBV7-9,TGTGCCAGCAGATTCCCGGGAACCAGCACAGATACGCAGTATTTT,CASRFPGTSTDTQYF
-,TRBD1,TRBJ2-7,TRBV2,TGTGCCAGCAGGGACAGGGTTACATACGAGCAGTACTTC,CASRDRVTYEQYF
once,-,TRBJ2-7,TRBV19,TGTGCCAGTAGTAAGACAGTCTCCTACGAGCAGTACTTC,CASSKTVSYEQYF